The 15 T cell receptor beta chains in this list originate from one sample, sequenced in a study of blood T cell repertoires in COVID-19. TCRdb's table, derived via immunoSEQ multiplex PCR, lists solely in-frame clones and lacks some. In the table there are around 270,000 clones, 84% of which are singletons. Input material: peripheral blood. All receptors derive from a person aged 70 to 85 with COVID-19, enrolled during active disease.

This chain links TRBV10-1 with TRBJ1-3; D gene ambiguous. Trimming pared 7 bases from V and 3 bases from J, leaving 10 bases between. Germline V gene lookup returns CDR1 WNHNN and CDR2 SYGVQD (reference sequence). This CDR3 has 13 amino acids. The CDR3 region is CASTRYHGNTIYF. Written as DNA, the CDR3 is TGCGCCAGCACGCGATATCATGGAAACACCATATATTTT.

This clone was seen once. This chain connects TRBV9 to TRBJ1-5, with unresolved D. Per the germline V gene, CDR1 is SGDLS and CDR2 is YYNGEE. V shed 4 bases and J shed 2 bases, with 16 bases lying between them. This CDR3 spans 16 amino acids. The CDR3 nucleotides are TGTGCCAGCAGCCCCGGGCCTAACGGGGGCAATCAGCCCCAGCATTTT. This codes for CASSPGPNGGNQPQHF. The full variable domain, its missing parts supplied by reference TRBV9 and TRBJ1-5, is DSGVTQTPKHLITATGQRVTLRCSPRSGDLSVYWYQQSLDQGLQFLIQYYNGEERAKGNILERFSAQQFPDLHSELNLSSLELGDSALYFCASSPGPNGGNQPQHFGDGTRLSIL.

The CDR3: CASSTSGTAATNEKLFF. CDR3 sequence (DNA): TGTGCCAGTAGTACCTCCGGGACAGCTGCAACTAATGAAAAACTGTTTTTT. V and J are TRBV19 and TRBJ1-4, with 7 positions matching TRBD1. Looked up from germline, CDR1 is LNHDA and CDR2 is SQIVND (reference sequence). The CDR3 covers 17 residues. V lost 4 bases and J lost 0; bases outside the gene matches: 8.

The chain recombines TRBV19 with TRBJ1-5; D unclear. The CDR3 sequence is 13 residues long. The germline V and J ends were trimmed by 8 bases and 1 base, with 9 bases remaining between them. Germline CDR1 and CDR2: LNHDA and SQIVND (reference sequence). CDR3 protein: CASGAQSNQPQHF. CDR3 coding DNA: TGTGCCAGTGGAGCCCAGAGCAATCAGCCCCAGCATTTT.

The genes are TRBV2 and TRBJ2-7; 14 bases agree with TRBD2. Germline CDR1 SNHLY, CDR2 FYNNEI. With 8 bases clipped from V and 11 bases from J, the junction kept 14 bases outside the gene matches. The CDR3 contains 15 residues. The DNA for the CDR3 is TGTGCCAGCCTGGCGGTCCCGGGACTAGCGGGAGATAAGTACTTC. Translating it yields CASLAVPGLAGDKYF.

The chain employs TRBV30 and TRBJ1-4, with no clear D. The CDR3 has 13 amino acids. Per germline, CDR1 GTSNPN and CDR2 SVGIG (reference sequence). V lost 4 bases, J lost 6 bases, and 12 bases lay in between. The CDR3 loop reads CAWTFGRDEKLFF. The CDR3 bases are TGTGCCTGGACGTTCGGGAGGGATGAAAAACTGTTTTTT.

CDR3 region: CASSFRSTGVKMANEKLFF. The CDR3 coding sequence is TGTGCCAGCAGTTTCCGTTCGACAGGGGTGAAGATGGCTAATGAAAAACTGTTTTTT. This chain links TRBV6-2 or TRBV6-3 with TRBJ1-4; TRBD1 aligns across 8 bases. V shed 4 bases, J shed 3 bases, and the junction held 16 bases outside the gene matches. The CDR3 length is 19 residues. Germline CDR1 and CDR2: MNHEY and SVGEGT.

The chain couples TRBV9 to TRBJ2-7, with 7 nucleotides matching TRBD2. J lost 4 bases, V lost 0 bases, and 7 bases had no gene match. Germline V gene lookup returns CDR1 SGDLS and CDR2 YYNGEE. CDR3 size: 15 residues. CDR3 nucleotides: TGTGCCAGCAGCGTAGCTCAGGGAGCGGGATACGAGCAGTACTTC. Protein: CASSVAQGAGYEQYF.

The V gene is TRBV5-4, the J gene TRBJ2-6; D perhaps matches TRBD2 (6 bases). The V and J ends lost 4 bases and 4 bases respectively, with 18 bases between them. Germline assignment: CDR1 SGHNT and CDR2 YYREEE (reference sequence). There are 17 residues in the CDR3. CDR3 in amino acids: CASSQSSGRSGANVLTF. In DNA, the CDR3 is TGTGCCAGCAGCCAATCTTCAGGGAGGTCCGGGGCCAACGTCCTGACTTTC.

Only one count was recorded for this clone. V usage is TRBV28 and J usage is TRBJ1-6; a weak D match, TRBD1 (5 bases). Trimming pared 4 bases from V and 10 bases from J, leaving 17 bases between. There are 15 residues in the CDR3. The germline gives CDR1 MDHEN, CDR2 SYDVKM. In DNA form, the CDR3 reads TGTGCCAGCAGTTCCGGGACTACTTTTCCGTCACCCCTCCACTTT. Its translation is CASSSGTTFPSPLHF.

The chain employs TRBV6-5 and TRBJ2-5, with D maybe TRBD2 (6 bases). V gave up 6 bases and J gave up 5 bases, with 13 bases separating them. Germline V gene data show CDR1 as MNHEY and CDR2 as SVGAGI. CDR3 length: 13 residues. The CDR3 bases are TGTGCCAGCAGCCTGACTAGATCGGAGACCCAGTACTTC. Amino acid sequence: CASSLTRSETQYF.

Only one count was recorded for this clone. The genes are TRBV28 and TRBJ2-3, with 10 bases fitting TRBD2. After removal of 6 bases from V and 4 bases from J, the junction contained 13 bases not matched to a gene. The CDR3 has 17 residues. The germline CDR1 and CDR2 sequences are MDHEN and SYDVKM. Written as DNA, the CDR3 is TGTGCCAGCAGGAGGTGGAGCGGGAGGGCCCGGTCAGATACGCAGTATTTT. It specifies CASRRWSGRARSDTQYF.

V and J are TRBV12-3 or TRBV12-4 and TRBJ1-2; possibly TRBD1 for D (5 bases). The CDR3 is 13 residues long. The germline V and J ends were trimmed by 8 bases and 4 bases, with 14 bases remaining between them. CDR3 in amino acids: CASWGRVPYGYTF. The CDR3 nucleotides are TGTGCCAGCTGGGGCAGGGTTCCCTATGGCTACACCTTC.

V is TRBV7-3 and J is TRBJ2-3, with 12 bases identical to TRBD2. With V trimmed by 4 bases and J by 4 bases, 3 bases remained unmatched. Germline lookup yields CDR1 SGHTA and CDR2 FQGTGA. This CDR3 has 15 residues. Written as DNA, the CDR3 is TGTGCCAGCAGCTCGGGACTAGCGGGCCCAGATACGCAGTATTTT. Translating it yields CASSSGLAGPDTQYF.

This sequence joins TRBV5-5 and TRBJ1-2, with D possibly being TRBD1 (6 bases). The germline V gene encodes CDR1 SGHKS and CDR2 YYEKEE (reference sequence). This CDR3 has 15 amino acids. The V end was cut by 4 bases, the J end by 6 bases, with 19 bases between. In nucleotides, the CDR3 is TGTGCCAGCAGCCTCGGACAGACCCTCTGGGATGGCTACACCTTC. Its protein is CASSLGQTLWDGYTF.